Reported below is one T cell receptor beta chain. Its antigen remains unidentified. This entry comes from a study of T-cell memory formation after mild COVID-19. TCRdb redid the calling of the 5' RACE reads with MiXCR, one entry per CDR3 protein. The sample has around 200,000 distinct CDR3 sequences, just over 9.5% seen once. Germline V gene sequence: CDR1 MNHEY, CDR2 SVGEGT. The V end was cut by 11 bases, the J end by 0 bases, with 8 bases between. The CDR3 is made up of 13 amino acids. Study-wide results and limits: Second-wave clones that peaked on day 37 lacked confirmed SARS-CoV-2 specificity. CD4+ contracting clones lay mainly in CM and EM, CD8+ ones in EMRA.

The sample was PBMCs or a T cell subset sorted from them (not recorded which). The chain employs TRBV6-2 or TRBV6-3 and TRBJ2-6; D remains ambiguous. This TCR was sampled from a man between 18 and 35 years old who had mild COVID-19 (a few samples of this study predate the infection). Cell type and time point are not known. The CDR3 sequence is CACMGSGANVLTF. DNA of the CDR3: TGTGCCTGTATGGGCTCTGGGGCCAACGTCCTGACTTTC.